This entry describes one TCR beta chain. What it binds is unknown. This specimen comes from a study of T cell repertoires in cytomegalovirus infection. Study overall: Researchers turned to recently identified HLA-C-restricted CMV epitopes as well as well-studied HLA-B-restricted ones. Shared public TCR beta signatures pointed to both CMV infection and a matching HLA type.

Study-wide results and limits: The cumulative frequency of public TCR beta families identified carriers of CMV plus the relevant HLA. HLA-C-restricted CMV clonotypes gave the most frequent clonotype in two of eight donors.

One entry per CDR3 protein, called by TCRdb with MiXCR from the reads. The data hold approximately 1,000,000 distinct CDR3 sequences, with approximately 31% observed a single time. The source of this sequence is a human donor in good health (CMV status not recorded). Some clones in this sample may be carry-over from other donors' samples. The sample was cultured CD8+ T cells from PBMCs, taken from culture after CMV antigen stimulation.

This chain's CDR3 is CASSLSTYYNSPLHF. In DNA, the CDR3 is TGTGCCAGCAGCCTTTCGACCTACTATAATTCACCCCTCCACTTT. The chain uses TRBV3-1 and TRBJ1-6, with D unresolved. Trimming removed 4 bases at V and 3 bases at J, with 10 bases between. Germline CDR1 LGHDT, CDR2 YNNKEL (reference sequence). This CDR3 comprises 15 residues.